This is a list of T cell receptor beta chains from one sample in a study of CD8 T cells in Susac syndrome. TCRdb re-called the immunoSEQ multiplex PCR reads through MiXCR, storing one row per CDR3 protein. The sample lists about 130,000 distinct CDR3 sequences; around 96% were seen once. Sequencing was performed on CD4+ T cells from PBMCs. Receptor source: a human donor in good health. Both conserved end residues are part of each CDR3. A D gene is named only where the DNA matches it firmly.

J gene,V gene,D gene,CDR3 DNA,CDR3 protein
TRBJ2-1,TRBV7-8,NA,TGTGCCAGCAGCTTAGCGATCTTAAGTTCTTACAATGAGCAGTTCTTC,CASSLAILSSYNEQFF
TRBJ2-6,TRBV27,NA,TGTGCCAGCAGTTTCCTCCCCACTGGGGCCAATGTCCTGACTTTC,CASSFLPTGANVLTF
TRBJ2-3,TRBV6-4,NA,TGTGCCAGCAGTGACGTGGGAGCCACAGATACGCAGTATTTT,CASSDVGATDTQYF
TRBJ2-1,TRBV7-2,NA,TGTGCCAGCATCCCGGGAGCGGTTGGGTACAATGAGCAGTTCTTC,CASIPGAVGYNEQFF
TRBJ2-7,TRBV5-1,TRBD1,TGCGCCAGCAGCTCCCTCGACAGGGTTGGGCAGTACTTC,CASSSLDRVGQYF
TRBJ2-2,TRBV7-2,TRBD2,TGTGCCAGCAGCCCCAGTCGTAGCGGGAGTCGCACCGGGGAGCTGTTTTTT,CASSPSRSGSRTGELFF
TRBJ1-1,TRBV5-1,TRBD1,TGCGCCAGCAGCCGGGACAGGAGTGAAGCTTTCTTT,CASSRDRSEAFF
TRBJ1-1,TRBV25-1,NA,TGTGCCAGCAGTGAACCGGGGGACACTGAAGCTTTCTTT,CASSEPGDTEAFF
TRBJ2-3,TRBV14,NA,TGTGCCAGCAGCCAGTACAGGGGCACAGATACGCAGTATTTT,CASSQYRGTDTQYF
TRBJ1-1,TRBV27,TRBD1,TGTGCCAGCAGGACGACAGGGGGCATGGCTGAAGCTTTCTTT,CASRTTGGMAEAFF
TRBJ2-3,TRBV18,NA,TGTGCCAGCTCACCACCGGCCAGGCCCACAGATACGCAGTATTTT,CASSPPARPTDTQYF
TRBJ2-7,TRBV3-1,NA,TGTGCCAGCAGCCAGTACCGCTACGAGCAGTACTTC,CASSQYRYEQYF
TRBJ1-5,TRBV12-3/TRBV12-4,NA,TGTGCCAGCAGTCCTACAATGAGCAATCAGCCCCAGCATTTT,CASSPTMSNQPQHF
TRBJ1-1,TRBV7-2,NA,TGTGCCAGCAGCTTACAGAGTATGAACACTGAAGCTTTCTTT,CASSLQSMNTEAFF
TRBJ1-1,TRBV5-1,NA,TGCGCCAGCACCATAACCCCACAGGATACTGAAGCTTTCTTT,CASTITPQDTEAFF
TRBJ2-7,TRBV30,NA,TGTGCCTGGAGAGGGGGGAGGCTAGCGGATTCCTACGAGCAGTACTTC,CAWRGGRLADSYEQYF
TRBJ2-7,TRBV2,TRBD2,TGTGCCAGCACCGCTGAGGGAGGGCCCTACGAGCAGTACTTC,CASTAEGGPYEQYF
TRBJ2-5,TRBV5-1,NA,TGCGCCAGCAGCTTGGAGAGCGTCCAAGAGACCCAGTACTTC,CASSLESVQETQYF